Listed below are T cell receptor beta chains from one sample, sequenced in a study of T cell responses to AZD1222 COVID-19 vaccine. Libraries were prepared by immunoSEQ multiplex PCR; TCRdb keeps only in-frame clonotypes and omits some of them. The sample has 150,000 or so clones, 80% to 95% seen once. Sequences were derived from peripheral blood, sampled on day 0 of AZD1222 vaccination. Source of these receptors: an adult in good health. Both conserved end residues are part of each CDR3. Each record gives: V gene, clone size, D gene, J gene, CDR3 DNA, CDR3 protein. The D gene is left open where the match is weak. Not every row has a clone size; where given, it reads once, few, many or a size class.

v_gene: TRBV18; abundance: few; d_gene: TRBD2; j_gene: TRBJ2-5; CDR3nt: TGTGCCAGCTCGCAGGGACTAGCGGGGGGGGAGACCCAGTACTTC; CDR3aa: CASSQGLAGGETQYF
v_gene: TRBV7-2; abundance: few; d_gene: TRBD2; j_gene: TRBJ2-3; CDR3nt: TGTGCCAGCAGCGTTCTCGGCGGGGGGGCCTCAGATACGCAGTATTTT; CDR3aa: CASSVLGGGASDTQYF
v_gene: TRBV5-6; abundance: -; d_gene: -; j_gene: TRBJ1-3; CDR3nt: TGTGCCAGCAGCTTGTACAGGGACTCTGGAAACACCATATATTTT; CDR3aa: CASSLYRDSGNTIYF
v_gene: TRBV27; abundance: -; d_gene: -; j_gene: TRBJ1-1; CDR3nt: TGTGCCAGCAGTTCCGGGACCGTGAACACTGAAGCTTTCTTT; CDR3aa: CASSSGTVNTEAFF
v_gene: TRBV30; abundance: -; d_gene: -; j_gene: TRBJ1-1; CDR3nt: TGTGCCTGGAGAACGGTAGGGGTCACTGAAGCTTTCTTT; CDR3aa: CAWRTVGVTEAFF
v_gene: TRBV28; abundance: -; d_gene: TRBD1; j_gene: TRBJ1-6; CDR3nt: TGTGCCAGCAGGGACAGGGGTGGAAGTCGGAATTCACCCCTCCACTTT; CDR3aa: CASRDRGGSRNSPLHF
v_gene: TRBV2; abundance: -; d_gene: TRBD2; j_gene: TRBJ2-5; CDR3nt: TGTGCCAGCTTGCGATGGGAGGGGGAGACCCAGTACTTC; CDR3aa: CASLRWEGETQYF
v_gene: TRBV29-1; abundance: -; d_gene: TRBD1; j_gene: TRBJ1-2; CDR3nt: TGCAGCGCGGACAGGGGAAAATATGGCTACACCTTC; CDR3aa: CSADRGKYGYTF
v_gene: TRBV7-9; abundance: -; d_gene: -; j_gene: TRBJ2-6; CDR3nt: TGTGCCAGCAGCGCCCAGGGTTCTGGGGCCAACGTCCTGACTTTC; CDR3aa: CASSAQGSGANVLTF
v_gene: TRBV2; abundance: -; d_gene: TRBD2; j_gene: TRBJ2-1; CDR3nt: TGTGCCAGCAGTGAGGAACTAGCGGGGTTCTACAATGAGCAGTTCTTC; CDR3aa: CASSEELAGFYNEQFF
v_gene: TRBV11-3; abundance: -; d_gene: -; j_gene: TRBJ2-2; CDR3nt: TGTGCCAGCAGCCTCCGGATCACCGGGGAGCTGTTTTTT; CDR3aa: CASSLRITGELFF
v_gene: TRBV28; abundance: -; d_gene: -; j_gene: TRBJ2-7; CDR3nt: TGTGCCAGCTTTGACATCACTTCCTACGAGCAGTACTTC; CDR3aa: CASFDITSYEQYF
v_gene: TRBV4-3; abundance: -; d_gene: -; j_gene: TRBJ1-6; CDR3nt: TGCGCCAGCAGCCAAGATCGTAGTAATTCACCCCTCCACTTT; CDR3aa: CASSQDRSNSPLHF
v_gene: TRBV3-1/TRBV3-2; abundance: few; d_gene: -; j_gene: TRBJ1-5; CDR3nt: TGTGCCAGCAGCCAGGGAGGCAATCAGCCCCAGCATTTT; CDR3aa: CASSQGGNQPQHF
v_gene: TRBV5-1; abundance: -; d_gene: -; j_gene: TRBJ1-2; CDR3nt: TGCGCCAGCAGCTTGTCTCCGGGACAAACAACCTATGGCTACACCTTC; CDR3aa: CASSLSPGQTTYGYTF
v_gene: TRBV29-1; abundance: -; d_gene: -; j_gene: TRBJ2-1; CDR3nt: TGCAGCGTTTTAGACAGCAACTACAATGAGCAGTTCTTC; CDR3aa: CSVLDSNYNEQFF
v_gene: TRBV18; abundance: once; d_gene: -; j_gene: TRBJ1-3; CDR3nt: TGTGCCAGCTCACAATCGGCGGTTAGCTCTGGAAACACCATATATTTT; CDR3aa: CASSQSAVSSGNTIYF
v_gene: TRBV27; abundance: -; d_gene: TRBD2; j_gene: TRBJ2-7; CDR3nt: TGTGCCAGCAGACGGGGACTAGCGGGAGGGCCCGAAGAGCAGTACTTC; CDR3aa: CASRRGLAGGPEEQYF
v_gene: TRBV5-1; abundance: -; d_gene: TRBD2; j_gene: TRBJ2-2; CDR3nt: TGCGCCAGCAGCCTAAGAGAGCGGGGCACTAGCGGGTCGAACACCGGGGAGCTGTTTTTT; CDR3aa: CASSLRERGTSGSNTGELFF
v_gene: TRBV18; abundance: few; d_gene: -; j_gene: TRBJ2-5; CDR3nt: TGTGCCAGCTCACCAGAACAAGAGACCCAGTACTTC; CDR3aa: CASSPEQETQYF
v_gene: TRBV6-2/TRBV6-3; abundance: once; d_gene: -; j_gene: TRBJ1-1; CDR3nt: TGTGCCAGCAGCACCTCGAACACTGAAGCTTTCTTT; CDR3aa: CASSTSNTEAFF
v_gene: TRBV10-3; abundance: once; d_gene: TRBD2; j_gene: TRBJ2-1; CDR3nt: TGTGCCATCAGAATCTCCGGCGGGGGGGACAATGAGCAGTTCTTC; CDR3aa: CAIRISGGGDNEQFF
v_gene: TRBV19; abundance: -; d_gene: TRBD1; j_gene: TRBJ1-5; CDR3nt: TGTGCCAGTAGTCCGGACAGGGGTCTAAATCAGCCCCAGCATTTT; CDR3aa: CASSPDRGLNQPQHF
v_gene: TRBV27; abundance: -; d_gene: TRBD2; j_gene: TRBJ2-7; CDR3nt: TGTGCCAGCATGACCCGCGCTAGCGGGACGGGCGAGCAGTACTTC; CDR3aa: CASMTRASGTGEQYF